These 21 T cell receptor beta chains originate from one sample sequenced in a study of blood T cell repertoires in COVID-19. TCRdb's table, derived via immunoSEQ multiplex PCR, lists solely in-frame clones and lacks some. This table has 200,000 or so clones, approximately 80% appearing once. Source material: peripheral blood. The receptor set was obtained from a woman aged 80 or over with acute or convalescent COVID-19.

About this clone itself: Other DNA sequences in the sample encode the same CDR3. CDR3 protein: CASSLGGVNTEAFF. The CDR3 DNA reads TGCGCCAGCAGCTTGGGCGGGGTGAACACTGAAGCTTTCTTT. The rearrangement links TRBV5-1 to TRBJ1-1; D gene uncertain. V shed 0 bases and J shed 0 bases, with 6 bases lying between them. The germline V gene has CDR1 SGHRS and CDR2 YFSETQ. This CDR3 region has 14 residues.

The V and J genes are TRBV30 and TRBJ2-5, with 10 bases matching TRBD2. This CDR3 is 15 amino acids long. V lost 0 bases to trimming and J lost 5 bases; unmatched junction nucleotides: 6. Germline V lookup: CDR1 GTSNPN, CDR2 SVGIG (reference sequence). CDR3 nucleotide sequence: TGTGCCTGGAGTGTGGGTAGCGGGGGGAGGGAGACCCAGTACTTC. Its translation is CAWSVGSGGRETQYF.

The chain combines TRBV5-1 with TRBJ1-1, with D possibly TRBD1 on 5 matching bases. The CDR3 spans 13 residues. The V end lost 1 base, the J end lost 4 bases, and 8 bases lay between the germline ends. Germline lookup yields CDR1 SGHRS and CDR2 YFSETQ. The CDR3 loop is CASSLRRGTEAFF. DNA of the CDR3: TGCGCCAGCAGCTTGAGGAGGGGCACTGAAGCTTTCTTT.

The chain recombines TRBV7-2 with TRBJ2-7, with 11 positions matching TRBD2. J gave up 4 bases and V 4 bases, and 6 bases lay outside the gene matches. Germline V CDR1 and CDR2: SGHTA, FQGNSA. The CDR3 covers 15 residues. CDR3 coding DNA: TGTGCCAGCAGCTCGGGACTAGCGGATCAATACGAGCAGTACTTC. Translating it yields CASSSGLADQYEQYF. The whole variable domain, remainder taken from reference TRBV7-2 and TRBJ2-7, is GAGVSQSPSNKVTEKGKDVELRCDPISGHTALYWYRQSLGQGLEFLIYFQGNSAPDKSGLPSDRFSAERTGGSVSTLTIQRTQQEDSAVYLCASSSGLADQYEQYFGPGTRLTVT.

In its sample, this clone was seen once. The chain uses TRBV6-2 or TRBV6-3 and TRBJ2-5, with D perhaps matching TRBD2 (5 bases). CDR1 is MNHEY and CDR2 is SVGEGT in the germline V gene. The CDR3 runs 11 residues. Trimming took 6 bases from V and 7 from J, leaving 9 bases between them. The chain's CDR3 is CASSELGTQYF. The CDR3 DNA sequence: TGTGCCAGCAGCGAACTAGGGACCCAGTACTTC.

This chain joins TRBV5-1 and TRBJ2-7; D possibly corresponds to TRBD1 (5 bases). CDR3 size: 13 residues. The germline V and J ends were trimmed by 0 bases and 5 bases, with 9 bases remaining between them. Germline CDR1 is SGHRS and CDR2 is YFSETQ. The CDR3 region is CASSLEGEHEQYF. The DNA of the CDR3 is TGCGCCAGCAGCTTGGAAGGGGAACACGAGCAGTACTTC. The full variable domain, rest sourced from reference TRBV5-1 and TRBJ2-7, is KAGVTQTPRYLIKTRGQQVTLSCSPISGHRSVSWYQQTPGQGLQFLFEYFSETQRNKGNFPGRFSGRQFSNSRSEMNVSTLELGDSALYLCASSLEGEHEQYFGPGTRLTVT.

V and J are TRBV7-3 and TRBJ2-1; 7 bases are shared with TRBD2. The germline V gene encodes CDR1 SGHTA and CDR2 FQGTGA. The CDR3 loop spans 15 amino acids. V lost 1 base, J lost 3 bases, and 3 bases stayed unmatched. CDR3 amino acids: CASSLSSGVYNEQFF. DNA of the CDR3: TGTGCCAGCAGCTTAAGCAGCGGGGTCTACAATGAGCAGTTCTTC.

The genes are TRBV12-3 or TRBV12-4 and TRBJ1-6, with D possibly matching TRBD1 (6 bases). This CDR3 has 13 residues. V lost 9 bases and J lost 8, with 14 bases in between. The CDR3 region has the DNA TGTGCCAGTCAACAGGGTTTTTATTCACCCCTCCACTTT. Translating it yields CASQQGFYSPLHF.

The chain carries TRBV9 and TRBJ1-2; possible D gene TRBD1, 6 bases. The V gene's germline CDR1 is SGDLS and CDR2 YYNGEE. This CDR3 contains 14 residues. Trimming shortened V by 3 bases and J by 1 base, and 10 bases separated the two germline ends. CDR3: CASSAVDSNYGYTF. The CDR3 coding sequence is TGTGCCAGCAGCGCCGTGGACAGTAACTATGGCTACACCTTC.

The chain joins TRBV3-1 (or the pseudogene TRBV3-2) to TRBJ1-1; the D gene is possibly TRBD1 (6 bases). The V and J ends lost 2 bases and 0 bases respectively, with 10 bases between them. Per germline, CDR1 LGHDT and CDR2 YNNKEL (reference sequence). This CDR3 has 15 amino acids. CDR3 residues: CASSQRRTVNTEAFF. The CDR3 DNA is TGTGCCAGCAGCCAAAGAAGGACAGTGAACACTGAAGCTTTCTTT.

This clone occurred many times. The chain carries TRBV5-1 and TRBJ2-2; no reliable D call. CDR1 and CDR2 from the germline V gene are SGHRS and YFSETQ. The CDR3 spans 14 residues. V lost 1 base, J lost 6 bases, and 10 bases lay in between. This CDR3 reads CASSLSSVPGELFF. As DNA, the CDR3 is TGCGCCAGCAGCTTGTCGAGCGTCCCCGGGGAGCTGTTTTTT.

This clone was seen once. The chain uses TRBV9 and TRBJ2-2; 8 nucleotides agree with TRBD2. V shed 0 bases and J 2 bases; nucleotides not matched to a gene: 3. CDR3 size: 16 residues. Looked up from germline, CDR1 is SGDLS and CDR2 is YYNGEE. This CDR3 reads CASSVGLAGNTGELFF. The CDR3 DNA reads as TGTGCCAGCAGCGTAGGGTTAGCGGGAAACACCGGGGAGCTGTTTTTT. Based on the CDR3 plus reference TRBV9 and TRBJ2-2, the full variable domain is DSGVTQTPKHLITATGQRVTLRCSPRSGDLSVYWYQQSLDQGLQFLIQYYNGEERAKGNILERFSAQQFPDLHSELNLSSLELGDSALYFCASSVGLAGNTGELFFGEGSRLTVL.

J is TRBJ2-7 and V is TRBV6-1, with 11 positions matching TRBD2. The CDR3 is 15 amino acids. The junction had 3 bases not matched to a gene; V was cut back by 0 bases and J by 5 bases. CDR1 MNHNS and CDR2 SASEGT come from the germline V gene. CDR3 region: CASSEATSGTNEQYF. CDR3 coding DNA: TGTGCCAGCAGTGAAGCGACTAGCGGGACGAACGAGCAGTACTTC.

The rearrangement links TRBV24-1 to TRBJ1-1, with 11 bases aligning to TRBD1. This CDR3 spans 14 amino acids. Germline trimming cut 7 bases from V and 10 bases from J; bases unmatched to any gene: 10. Germline CDR1 and CDR2: KGHDR and SFDVKD. The CDR3 bases are TGTGCCACCAGGGAAGGACAGGGGGCAGGAAGAGCTTTCTTT. Translating it yields CATREGQGAGRAFF.

The CDR3 DNA sequence: TGTGCCAGCAGTCTGACTCGGGTCTATGGCTACACCTTC. This translates into CASSLTRVYGYTF. The chain recombines TRBV6-5 with TRBJ1-2; D is uncertain. In germline, CDR1 is MNHEY, CDR2 SVGAGI. The V and J ends lost 5 bases and 4 bases respectively, with 11 bases between them. CDR3 size: 13 residues.

The rearrangement links TRBV30 to TRBJ1-5; D gene uncertain. This CDR3 is 14 amino acids long. Trimming pared 3 bases from V and 7 bases from J, leaving 16 bases between. From germline, CDR1 is GTSNPN and CDR2 SVGIG (reference sequence). The CDR3 loop reads CAWSPASAGQPQHF. For the CDR3, the DNA is TGTGCCTGGAGCCCTGCCAGTGCAGGCCAGCCCCAGCATTTT.

The chain employs TRBV5-1 and TRBJ2-1, with D possibly matching TRBD1 (5 bases). Looked up from germline, CDR1 is SGHRS and CDR2 is YFSETQ. V was shortened by 0 bases and J by 8 bases, with 9 bases between the two germline ends. The CDR3 extends over 13 amino acids. This CDR3 is CASSLGRVDEQFF. The CDR3 region has the DNA TGCGCCAGCAGCTTGGGCAGGGTAGATGAGCAGTTCTTC.

As DNA, the CDR3 is TGTGCCAGCAGCCAATTAAGGGGTTCACCCCTCCACTTT. Protein: CASSQLRGSPLHF. V and J are TRBV3-1 (or the pseudogene TRBV3-2) and TRBJ1-6, with D maybe TRBD1 (5 bases). V lost 2 bases and J 9 bases, leaving 8 bases between the germline ends. Germline CDR1 LGHDT, CDR2 YNNKEL (reference sequence). This CDR3 contains 13 residues.

CDR3 bases: TGTGCCAGTAGTACTGCGGGAGATGTCGGAGGCGAGCAGTACTTC. Residues: CASSTAGDVGGEQYF. The gene calls are TRBV19 and TRBJ2-7; 7 bases agree with TRBD2. With 4 bases clipped from V and 6 bases from J, the junction kept 12 bases outside the gene matches. Germline V gene lookup returns CDR1 LNHDA and CDR2 SQIVND (reference sequence). The CDR3 totals 15 residues.

The DNA of the CDR3 is TGTGCCAGTACCACTCTGGGGACAGGGGATTCACCCCTCCACTTT. Amino acids: CASTTLGTGDSPLHF. The chain combines TRBV19 with TRBJ1-6; 10 bases map to TRBD1. The CDR3 is made up of 15 amino acids. Trimming took 7 bases from V and 8 from J; bases not matched to a gene: 8. Per germline, CDR1 LNHDA and CDR2 SQIVND (reference sequence).

The V and J genes are TRBV6-5 and TRBJ1-1, with 7 bases matching TRBD1. Per the germline V gene, CDR1 is MNHEY and CDR2 is SVGAGI. V lost 6 bases and J lost 8; bases outside the gene matches: 9. This CDR3 contains 13 residues. CDR3 DNA sequence: TGTGCCAGCAGCCCGGGACAGCAGCTAGAAGCTTTCTTT. It translates to CASSPGQQLEAFF.